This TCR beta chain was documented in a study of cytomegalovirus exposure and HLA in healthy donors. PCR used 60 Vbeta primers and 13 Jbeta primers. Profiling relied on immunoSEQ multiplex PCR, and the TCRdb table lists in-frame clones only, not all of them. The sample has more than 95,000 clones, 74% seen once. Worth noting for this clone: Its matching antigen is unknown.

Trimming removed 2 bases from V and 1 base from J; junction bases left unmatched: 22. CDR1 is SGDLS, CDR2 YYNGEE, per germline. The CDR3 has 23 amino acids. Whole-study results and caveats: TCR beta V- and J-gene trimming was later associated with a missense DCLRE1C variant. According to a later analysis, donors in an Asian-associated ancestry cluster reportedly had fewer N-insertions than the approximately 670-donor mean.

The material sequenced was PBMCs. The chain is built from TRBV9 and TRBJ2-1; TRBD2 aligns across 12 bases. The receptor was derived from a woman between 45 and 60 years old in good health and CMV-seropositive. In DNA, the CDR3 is TGTGCCAGCAGCGTCTCCCGGGACAGGGTCCTAGCGGGGGGGCCGATTTCCTACAATGAGCAGTTCTTC. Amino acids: CASSVSRDRVLAGGPISYNEQFF.